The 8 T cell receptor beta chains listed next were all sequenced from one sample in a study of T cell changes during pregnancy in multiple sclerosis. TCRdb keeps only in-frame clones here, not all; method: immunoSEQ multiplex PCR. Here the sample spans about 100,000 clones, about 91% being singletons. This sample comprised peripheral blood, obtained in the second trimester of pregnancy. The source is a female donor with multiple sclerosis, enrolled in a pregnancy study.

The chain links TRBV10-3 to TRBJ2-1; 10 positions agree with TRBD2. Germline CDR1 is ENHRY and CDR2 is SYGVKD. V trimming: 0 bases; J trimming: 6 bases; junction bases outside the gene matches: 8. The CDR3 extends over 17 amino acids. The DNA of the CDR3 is TGTGCCATCAGTGAGTCGGGTACGGGACTAGCGTCCAATGAGCAGTTCTTC. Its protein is CAISESGTGLASNEQFF.

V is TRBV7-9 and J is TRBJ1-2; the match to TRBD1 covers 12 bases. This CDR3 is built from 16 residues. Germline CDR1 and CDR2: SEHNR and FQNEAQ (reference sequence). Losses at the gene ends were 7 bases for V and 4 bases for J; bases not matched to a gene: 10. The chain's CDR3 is CASISTGTGGLYGYTF. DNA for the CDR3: TGTGCCAGCATCAGTACCGGGACAGGGGGCCTCTATGGCTACACCTTC.

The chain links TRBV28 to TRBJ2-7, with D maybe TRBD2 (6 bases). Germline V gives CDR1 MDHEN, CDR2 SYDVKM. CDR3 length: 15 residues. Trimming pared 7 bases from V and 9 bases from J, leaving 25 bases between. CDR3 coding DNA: TGTGCCAGCACCCGAGCGGGCTCACCATGGGCTGGGCAGTACTTC. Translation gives CASTRAGSPWAGQYF.

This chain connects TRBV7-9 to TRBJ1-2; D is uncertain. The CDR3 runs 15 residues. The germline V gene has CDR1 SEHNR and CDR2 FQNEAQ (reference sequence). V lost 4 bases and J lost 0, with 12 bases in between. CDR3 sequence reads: CASSWEGGANYGYTF. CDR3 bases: TGTGCCAGCAGCTGGGAGGGAGGAGCTAACTATGGCTACACCTTC.

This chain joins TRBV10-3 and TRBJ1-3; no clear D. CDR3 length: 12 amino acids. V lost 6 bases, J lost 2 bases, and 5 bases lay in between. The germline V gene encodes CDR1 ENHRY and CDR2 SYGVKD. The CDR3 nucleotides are TGTGCCATCAGGGGAGCTGGAAACACCATATATTTT. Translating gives CAIRGAGNTIYF.

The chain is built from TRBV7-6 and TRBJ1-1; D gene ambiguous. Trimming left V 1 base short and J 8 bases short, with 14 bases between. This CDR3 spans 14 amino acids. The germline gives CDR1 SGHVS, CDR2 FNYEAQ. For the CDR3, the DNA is TGTGCCAGCAGCTTAGGGGGAGGGCCGACCGAAGCTTTCTTT. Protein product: CASSLGGGPTEAFF.

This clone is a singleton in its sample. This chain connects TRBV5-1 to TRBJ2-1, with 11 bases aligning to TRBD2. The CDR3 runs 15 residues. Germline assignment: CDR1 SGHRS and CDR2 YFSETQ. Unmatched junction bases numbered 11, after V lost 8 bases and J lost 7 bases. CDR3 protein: CARRLSGRAINEQFF. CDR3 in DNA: TGCGCCAGGAGACTTAGCGGGAGGGCCATAAATGAGCAGTTCTTC.

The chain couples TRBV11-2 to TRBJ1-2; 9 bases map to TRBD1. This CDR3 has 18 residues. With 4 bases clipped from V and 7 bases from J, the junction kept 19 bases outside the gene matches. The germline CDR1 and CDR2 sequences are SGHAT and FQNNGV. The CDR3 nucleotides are TGTGCCAGCAGCTCAGGGGGACGACAGGGGGTCACTATGGGTGGCTACACCTTC. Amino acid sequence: CASSSGGRQGVTMGGYTF. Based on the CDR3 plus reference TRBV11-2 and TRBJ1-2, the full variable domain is EAGVAQSPRYKIIEKRQSVAFWCNPISGHATLYWYQQILGQGPKLLIQFQNNGVVDDSQLPKDRFSAERLKGVDSTLKIQPAKLEDSAVYLCASSSGGRQGVTMGGYTFGSGTRLTVV.